This is a list of T cell receptor beta chains from one sample in a study of molecular identifiers for immune sequencing clone quantification. One entry per CDR3 protein results from TCRdb running MiXCR on the PCR reads. The sample has some 320,000 distinct CDR3 sequences; 20% to 25% are singletons. The sample was naive CD8+ T cells from blood, with Jurkat cell RNA spiked in. These receptors were collected from a human donor in good health. Some libraries in this study had Jurkat cell RNA spiked in. Both conserved end residues are part of each CDR3. The D gene is left open where the match is weak. For some rows the clone size is stated as once, few or many, or as a class when expanded; others skip it.

CDR3nt | CDR3aa | len | j_gene | v_gene | d_gene | abundance
TGCAGCGTTGCCTTTATAGCGGGGTCTTCGTCTTTGGGAGATACGCAGTATTTT | CSVAFIAGSSSLGDTQYF | 18 | TRBJ2-3 | TRBV29-1 | TRBD2 | many
TGTGACAGCAGTTTAGGGGGCTCTCAGCCCCAGCATTTT | CDSSLGGSQPQHF | 13 | TRBJ1-5 | TRBV27 | TRBD1 | -
TGTGCCAGCCAAATTATCGGGGGTGACGACGAGCAGTACTTC | CASQIIGGDDEQYF | 14 | TRBJ2-7 | TRBV27 | - | many
TGTGCCAGCAGATATTTGACAGGACAAAACACCGGGGAGCTGTTTTTT | CASRYLTGQNTGELFF | 16 | TRBJ2-2 | TRBV6-6 | - | many
TGTGCCAGCAGCTTAGGACTAGTCCCCCGGGATGAGCAGTTCTTC | CASSLGLVPRDEQFF | 15 | TRBJ2-1 | TRBV11-2 | - | few
TGTGCCAGCAGTTCATGGGGTAATAGCAATCAGCCCCAGCATTTT | CASSSWGNSNQPQHF | 15 | TRBJ1-5 | TRBV12-3/TRBV12-4 | - | -
TGTGCCAGCAGTTTCGACGTGGGACAGGGGTCGGGTGAGCAGTACTTC | CASSFDVGQGSGEQYF | 16 | TRBJ2-7 | TRBV6-2/TRBV6-3 | TRBD1 | few
TGTGCCAGCAGCTGGACAGGCCCTCAAGAGACCCAGTACTTC | CASSWTGPQETQYF | 14 | TRBJ2-5 | TRBV7-8 | TRBD1 | -
TGCAGCGTTGAAGGAGCAACGACCACAGATACGCAGTATTTT | CSVEGATTTDTQYF | 14 | TRBJ2-3 | TRBV29-1 | - | many
TGTGCCAGCAGCGTAGTGTCAGGGGAGTACATGAACACTGAAGCTTTCTTT | CASSVVSGEYMNTEAFF | 17 | TRBJ1-1 | TRBV9 | - | many
TGCGCCAGCAGCCCGCCGGGCAGTGAAGCTTTCTTT | CASSPPGSEAFF | 12 | TRBJ1-1 | TRBV4-1 | - | many
TGCGCCAGCAGCTTGCTCGGGACTACCTACATGAACACTGAAGCTTTCTTT | CASSLLGTTYMNTEAFF | 17 | TRBJ1-1 | TRBV5-1 | - | many
TGCGCCAGCAACGATTCCCCGGGTGGATACGAGCAGTACTTC | CASNDSPGGYEQYF | 14 | TRBJ2-7 | TRBV5-1 | - | many
TGTGCCAGCAGCTTAGTAGGGGGCTCTAACTATGGCTACACCTTC | CASSLVGGSNYGYTF | 15 | TRBJ1-2 | TRBV11-2 | TRBD1 | few
TGCGCCAGCAGCCTTCCGGGACTAGCGGGGGGATTTGCAGATACGCAGTATTTT | CASSLPGLAGGFADTQYF | 18 | TRBJ2-3 | TRBV4-1 | TRBD2 | few
TGTGCCAGCAGCTCCCAAAAGGGCAGGAGTCGAGAGTCGGAAAAACTGTTTTTT | CASSSQKGRSRESEKLFF | 18 | TRBJ1-4 | TRBV7-9 | - | many
TGTGCCAGCAGTCGAAACAACGGGGGGGACCGCTACCAAGAGACCCAGTACTTC | CASSRNNGGDRYQETQYF | 18 | TRBJ2-5 | TRBV7-6 | TRBD2 | few
TGTGCCAGCAGCCGGGGACAGGGGGCGGAAGAGCAGTACTTC | CASSRGQGAEEQYF | 14 | TRBJ2-7 | TRBV7-6 | TRBD1 | many
TGTGCCAGCAGTCTTGACAGGGGACCTAATTCACCCCTCCACTTT | CASSLDRGPNSPLHF | 15 | TRBJ1-6 | TRBV13 | TRBD1 | many
TGTGCCAGCAGCCCACCGACCCCCGACGATGCAGATACGCAGTATTTT | CASSPPTPDDADTQYF | 16 | TRBJ2-3 | TRBV7-9 | - | many
TGCAGCGTTGGTGACAGCCATAACTATGGCTACACCTTC | CSVGDSHNYGYTF | 13 | TRBJ1-2 | TRBV29-1 | - | many
TGCGCCAGCAGCCAAGTCGTTGGTGTTCAGGAGCAGTTCTTC | CASSQVVGVQEQFF | 14 | TRBJ2-1 | TRBV4-1 | - | many
TGCAGTGCTAGTGTTGTCGGGTTCTCCTACAATGAGCAGTTCTTC | CSASVVGFSYNEQFF | 15 | TRBJ2-1 | TRBV20-1 | - | many
TGTGCCAGTAGCGCAGGGGCCATCTACGAGCAGTACTTC | CASSAGAIYEQYF | 13 | TRBJ2-7 | TRBV19 | - | many
TGTGCCAGCAGTTATCCGGGTATCGCCTACGGGCAGTACTTC | CASSYPGIAYGQYF | 14 | TRBJ2-7 | TRBV6-2/TRBV6-3 | - | -
TGTGCCAGCAGCGAGAGCACAGATACGCAGTATTTT | CASSESTDTQYF | 12 | TRBJ2-3 | TRBV7-9 | - | many
TGTGCCGGCAGCCAAACAGATACGCAGTATTTT | CAGSQTDTQYF | 11 | TRBJ2-3 | TRBV12-3/TRBV12-4 | - | -
TGCAGCGTTGTTGGGGTAGCGAGACCCTACGAGCAGTACTTC | CSVVGVARPYEQYF | 14 | TRBJ2-7 | TRBV29-1 | - | many
TGTGCCAGCAGCTTGTCGACAGCAAACACTGAAGCTTTCTTT | CASSLSTANTEAFF | 14 | TRBJ1-1 | TRBV7-9 | - | many
TGCGCCAGCAGCGTAGGGACAGTGACGCGCAATGAGCAGTTCTTC | CASSVGTVTRNEQFF | 15 | TRBJ2-1 | TRBV4-3 | TRBD1 | many
TGTGCTAGTGGTTTGGAGAGACAGCTCCAAGAGACCCAGTACTTC | CASGLERQLQETQYF | 15 | TRBJ2-5 | TRBV12-5 | - | -
TGCAGTGCAACGGACACCAACTCCTACGAGCAGTACTTC | CSATDTNSYEQYF | 13 | TRBJ2-7 | TRBV20-1 | - | many
TGTGCCAGCAGCTTAGGAGCCTGGAGCGAGCAGTACTTC | CASSLGAWSEQYF | 13 | TRBJ2-7 | TRBV7-9 | - | many
TGCAGCGTGGCGACTAGCGGGAACACCGGGGAGCTGTTTTTT | CSVATSGNTGELFF | 14 | TRBJ2-2 | TRBV29-1 | TRBD2 | many
TGTGCCAGCAGCCCGGAGGGCCGCGAACAGTACAATGAGCAGTTCTTC | CASSPEGREQYNEQFF | 16 | TRBJ2-1 | TRBV12-3/TRBV12-4 | - | many
TGTGCCAGCAGCCCTAGCGGGAGGCACGAGCAGTACTTC | CASSPSGRHEQYF | 13 | TRBJ2-7 | TRBV7-9 | TRBD2 | many